The rows below give T cell receptor beta chains drawn from one sample of a study of spatial heterogeneity in lung cancer. One entry per CDR3 protein, called by TCRdb with MiXCR from the 5' RACE reads. The sample yields several thousand distinct CDR3 sequences, 5.4% seen once. The sequencing used lung tumor tissue, collected at surgery. The receptors come from a male donor with early-stage non-small cell lung cancer. The CDR3 runs from the conserved cysteine through the conserved F or W. A D gene is named only where the DNA matches it firmly. Only part of the rows carry a size: once, few, many, or a class if the clone is expanded.

V gene: TRBV14; D gene: -; clone size: many; J gene: TRBJ2-5; CDR3 DNA: TGTGCCAGCAGCCAAGTCGGAGGGGAGAGGGAGACCCAGTACTTC; CDR3 protein: CASSQVGGERETQYF
V gene: TRBV5-5; D gene: TRBD1; clone size: -; J gene: TRBJ2-3; CDR3 DNA: TGTGCCAGCAGCTTGGACAGGGGACAGCTCACAGATACGCAGTATTTT; CDR3 protein: CASSLDRGQLTDTQYF
V gene: TRBV11-2; D gene: -; clone size: few; J gene: TRBJ2-4; CDR3 DNA: TGTGCCAGCAGCTTAGAAAAAAACATTCAGTACTTC; CDR3 protein: CASSLEKNIQYF
V gene: TRBV9; D gene: TRBD2; clone size: many; J gene: TRBJ2-5; CDR3 DNA: TGTGCCAGCAGCGGACTAGCGGGAGTGGAGACCCAGTACTTC; CDR3 protein: CASSGLAGVETQYF
V gene: TRBV5-6; D gene: -; clone size: many; J gene: TRBJ2-7; CDR3 DNA: TGTGCCAGCAGCTCGGCCGGGGGCTTCTACGAGCAGTACTTC; CDR3 protein: CASSSAGGFYEQYF
V gene: TRBV7-2; D gene: -; clone size: -; J gene: TRBJ1-5; CDR3 DNA: TGTGCCAGCAGCTTAGTCGGGGGCAATCAGCCCCAGCATTTT; CDR3 protein: CASSLVGGNQPQHF
V gene: TRBV18; D gene: -; clone size: medium-sized; J gene: TRBJ1-1; CDR3 DNA: TGTGCCAGCTCAGGGCGGGTTGACACTGAAGCTTTCTTT; CDR3 protein: CASSGRVDTEAFF
V gene: TRBV9; D gene: TRBD1; clone size: many; J gene: TRBJ1-1; CDR3 DNA: TGTGCCAGCGGGACAGGGATGAACACTGAAGCTTTCTTT; CDR3 protein: CASGTGMNTEAFF
V gene: TRBV20-1; D gene: -; clone size: few; J gene: TRBJ1-5; CDR3 DNA: TGCAGTGCTAGCCCCGGACAGAGCAATCAGCCCCAGCATTTT; CDR3 protein: CSASPGQSNQPQHF
V gene: TRBV5-1; D gene: TRBD1; clone size: many; J gene: TRBJ2-3; CDR3 DNA: TGCGCCAGCAGCTTGGCCTCGGGGGGACAGGGCGGCACAGATACGCAGTATTTT; CDR3 protein: CASSLASGGQGGTDTQYF
V gene: TRBV9; D gene: -; clone size: many; J gene: TRBJ2-1; CDR3 DNA: TGTGCCAGCAGCCCTCCCCGGGGTTACAGATACAATGAGCAGTTCTTC; CDR3 protein: CASSPPRGYRYNEQFF
V gene: TRBV14; D gene: -; clone size: many; J gene: TRBJ2-7; CDR3 DNA: TGTGCCAGCAGCCCGGGACTGCAGACCTACGAGCAGTACTTC; CDR3 protein: CASSPGLQTYEQYF
V gene: TRBV7-9; D gene: -; clone size: many; J gene: TRBJ2-2; CDR3 DNA: TGTGCCAGCAGCTACCGGACGGCTGACACCGGGGAGCTGTTTTTT; CDR3 protein: CASSYRTADTGELFF
V gene: TRBV4-2; D gene: -; clone size: few; J gene: TRBJ1-1; CDR3 DNA: TGTGCCAGCAGCCAAGATGTTTTGAACACTGAAGCTTTCTTT; CDR3 protein: CASSQDVLNTEAFF
V gene: TRBV6-5; D gene: -; clone size: many; J gene: TRBJ1-5; CDR3 DNA: TGTGCCAGCAGCCCCACAGGTCGGCAGCCCCAGCATTTT; CDR3 protein: CASSPTGRQPQHF
V gene: TRBV2; D gene: TRBD2; clone size: many; J gene: TRBJ2-5; CDR3 DNA: TGTGCCAGCAGCCGCGTCCTAGCGGGAGTAGAGACCCAGTACTTC; CDR3 protein: CASSRVLAGVETQYF
V gene: TRBV5-1; D gene: TRBD1; clone size: many; J gene: TRBJ2-2; CDR3 DNA: TGCGCCAGCAGCCCCGGGACAGGGGGCATAGCGAACACCGGGGAGCTGTTTTTT; CDR3 protein: CASSPGTGGIANTGELFF
V gene: TRBV28; D gene: -; clone size: -; J gene: TRBJ1-5; CDR3 DNA: TGTGCCAGCTCCTGGCGGGGGCAGCCCCAGCATTTT; CDR3 protein: CASSWRGQPQHF
V gene: TRBV29-1; D gene: -; clone size: medium-sized; J gene: TRBJ2-3; CDR3 DNA: TGCAGCGTCGCTGGAGGGGGAAGGGGCACAGATACGCAGTATTTT; CDR3 protein: CSVAGGGRGTDTQYF
V gene: TRBV5-1; D gene: -; clone size: -; J gene: TRBJ2-5; CDR3 DNA: TGCGCCAGCAGCTTGGGACAGTCACAAGAGACCCAGTACTTC; CDR3 protein: CASSLGQSQETQYF
V gene: TRBV5-1; D gene: -; clone size: many; J gene: TRBJ1-1; CDR3 DNA: TGCGCCAGCAGCTTCGACGGGTCCGAAGCTTTCTTT; CDR3 protein: CASSFDGSEAFF
V gene: TRBV5-4; D gene: TRBD2; clone size: many; J gene: TRBJ2-2; CDR3 DNA: TGTGCCAGCAGCTTGACTAGCGGGGGATTATCGAACACCGGGGAGCTGTTTTTT; CDR3 protein: CASSLTSGGLSNTGELFF
V gene: TRBV27; D gene: -; clone size: -; J gene: TRBJ1-6; CDR3 DNA: TGTGCCAGCAGTTTTAGACAGGCGGGGGTCTCACCCCTCCACTTT; CDR3 protein: CASSFRQAGVSPLHF
V gene: TRBV5-1; D gene: -; clone size: -; J gene: TRBJ2-5; CDR3 DNA: TGCGCCAGCAGCTTGGAAACCGGAATCGGGGAGACCCAGTACTTC; CDR3 protein: CASSLETGIGETQYF
V gene: TRBV13; D gene: TRBD2; clone size: many; J gene: TRBJ2-3; CDR3 DNA: TGTGCCAGCAGCGTAACTAGCGGGGGAACGACAGATACGCAGTATTTT; CDR3 protein: CASSVTSGGTTDTQYF
V gene: TRBV6-2/TRBV6-3; D gene: -; clone size: many; J gene: TRBJ1-1; CDR3 DNA: TGTGCCAGCAGTTATTTCAGAGGGGGGACTGAAGCTTTCTTT; CDR3 protein: CASSYFRGGTEAFF
V gene: TRBV4-3; D gene: -; clone size: many; J gene: TRBJ1-4; CDR3 DNA: TGCGCCAGCAGCCAAGAGCTGGGATGGGGTGAAAAACTGTTTTTT; CDR3 protein: CASSQELGWGEKLFF